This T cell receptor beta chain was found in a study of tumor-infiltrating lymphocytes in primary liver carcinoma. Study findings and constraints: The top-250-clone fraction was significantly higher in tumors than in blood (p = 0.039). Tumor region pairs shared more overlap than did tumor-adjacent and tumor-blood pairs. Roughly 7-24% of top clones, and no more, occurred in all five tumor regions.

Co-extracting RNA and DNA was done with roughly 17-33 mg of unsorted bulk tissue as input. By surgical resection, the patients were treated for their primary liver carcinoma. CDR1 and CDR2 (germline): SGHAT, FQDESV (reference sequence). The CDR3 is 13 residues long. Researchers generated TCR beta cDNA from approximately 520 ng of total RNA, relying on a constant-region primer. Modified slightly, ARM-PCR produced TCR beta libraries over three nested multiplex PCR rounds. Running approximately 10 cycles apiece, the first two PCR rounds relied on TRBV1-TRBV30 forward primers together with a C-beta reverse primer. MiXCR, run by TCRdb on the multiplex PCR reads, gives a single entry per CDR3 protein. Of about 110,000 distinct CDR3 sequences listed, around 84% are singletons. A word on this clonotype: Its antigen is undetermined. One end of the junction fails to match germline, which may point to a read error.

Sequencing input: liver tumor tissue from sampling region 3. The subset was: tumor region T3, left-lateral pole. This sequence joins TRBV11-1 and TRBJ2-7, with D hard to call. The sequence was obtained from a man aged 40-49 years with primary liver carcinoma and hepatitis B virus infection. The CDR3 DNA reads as TGTGCCAACATGGGGAAGCGATCCTACGATCAGTACTTC. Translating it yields CANMGKRSYDQYF.